The 18 T cell receptor beta chains below come from one sample, sequenced in a study of T-cell reconstitution after alpha-beta-depleted transplantation in children. Unique molecular identifiers tagged the TCRbeta library. TCRdb re-called the PCR reads with MiXCR, one entry per CDR3 protein. In the table there are 490,000 or so distinct CDR3 sequences, about 11% of which are singletons. The source material was PBMCs, sampled before TCRalphabeta/CD19-depleted stem cell transplant. The origin of the receptors is a child aged 2 to 10 with inherited bone marrow failure, due to receive a stem cell transplant.

This clonotype was seen ten or more times. The chain recombines TRBV7-6 with TRBJ1-6, with D unclear. V gave up 1 base and J gave up 10 bases, with 11 bases separating them. CDR1 is SGHVS, CDR2 FNYEAQ, per germline. The CDR3 has 14 residues. For the CDR3, the DNA is TGTGCCAGCAGCTTAGATCCCCCGCCCTCACCCCTCCACTTT. It specifies CASSLDPPPSPLHF. The full variable domain, with the rest looked up from reference TRBV7-6 and TRBJ1-6, is GAGVSQSPRYKVTKRGQDVALRCDPISGHVSLYWYRQALGQGPEFLTYFNYEAQQDKSGLPNDRFSAERPEGSISTLTIQRTEQRDSAMYRCASSLDPPPSPLHFGNGTRLTVT.

This clonotype was seen many times. The chain carries TRBV7-9 and TRBJ2-1; D uncertain. Trimming removed 4 bases from V and 5 bases from J, with 3 bases in between. Looked up from germline, CDR1 is SEHNR and CDR2 is FQNEAQ (reference sequence). The CDR3 covers 11 residues. The CDR3 region has the DNA TGTGCCAGCAGCTGGGACAATGAGCAGTTCTTC. Its protein is CASSWDNEQFF.

This clonotype was seen ten or more times. The V and J genes are TRBV4-3 and TRBJ2-2; 8 positions agree with TRBD2. Germline V gene data show CDR1 as LGHNA and CDR2 as YSLEER. This CDR3 region has 15 residues. Trimming at V came to 3 bases and at J to 3 bases, leaving 3 bases not matched to a gene. The CDR3 DNA follows: TGCGCCAGCAGCCAGTGGACTAGCCACACCGGGGAGCTGTTTTTT. Amino acid sequence: CASSQWTSHTGELFF.

V usage is TRBV5-5 and J usage is TRBJ2-2, with D possibly TRBD2 on 5 matching bases. This CDR3 has 14 residues. V was pared by 4 bases and J by 10 bases, with 17 bases between. From germline, CDR1 is SGHKS and CDR2 YYEKEE (reference sequence). CDR3 amino acids: CASSPGIGSKELFF. DNA for the CDR3: TGTGCCAGCAGCCCGGGGATCGGCTCCAAGGAGCTGTTTTTT. Combining the CDR3 with reference TRBV5-5 and TRBJ2-2 gives the whole variable domain DAGVTQSPTHLIKTRGQQVTLRCSPISGHKSVSWYQQVLGQGPQFIFQYYEKEERGRGNFPDRFSARQFPNYSSELNVNALLLGDSALYLCASSPGIGSKELFFGEGSRLTVL.

This clonotype appeared a few times. The junction and the germline gene differ at one end; a read error may be behind it. The DNA for the CDR3 is TGCAGTGCCAGAGGGAGGTGGGGACTAGCCAAAAACATTCAGTACTTC. Protein sequence: CSARGRWGLAKNIQYF. The genes are TRBV20-1 and TRBJ2-4; the D gene is possibly TRBD2 (6 bases). CDR1 is DFQATT, CDR2 SNEGSKA, per germline (reference sequence). The CDR3 consists of 16 residues.

This clonotype was seen ten or more times. The chain employs TRBV5-1 and TRBJ2-7, with a possible D match to TRBD2 (6 bases). Germline lookup yields CDR1 SGHRS and CDR2 YFSETQ. V was trimmed by 4 bases and J by 0 bases, leaving 17 bases between them. There are 16 residues in the CDR3. The CDR3 DNA reads as TGCGCCAGCAGCATGGTCTCCGGGACTCACTCCTACGAGCAGTACTTC. This translates into CASSMVSGTHSYEQYF.

This clonotype was observed at least ten times. The chain has TRBV12-3 or TRBV12-4 and TRBJ1-1, with 11 bases matching TRBD1. The CDR3 sequence is 14 residues long. Unmatched junction bases numbered 10, after V lost 7 bases and J lost 9 bases. The DNA for the CDR3 is TGTGCCAGCACCCCGGACAGGGGGCGGTCGAAAGCTTTCTTT. Translated, it gives CASTPDRGRSKAFF.

This clonotype occurred a few times. V is TRBV9 and J is TRBJ2-2; D remains ambiguous. Germline V gene sequence: CDR1 SGDLS, CDR2 YYNGEE. V was shortened by 0 bases and J by 7 bases, with 7 bases between the two germline ends. The CDR3 sequence is 13 residues long. The DNA of the CDR3 is TGTGCCAGCAGCGTAGCTCTTGGCGGGGAGCTGTTTTTT. As protein: CASSVALGGELFF.

This clonotype was observed many times. The genes are TRBV4-3 and TRBJ1-1; TRBD1 might be the D (6 bases). Germline V gene lookup returns CDR1 LGHNA and CDR2 YSLEER. Trimming stripped 5 bases from V and 3 bases from J, with 19 bases between. The CDR3 runs 16 residues. Here the CDR3 reads CASSDDPGAQDTEAFF. CDR3 bases: TGCGCCAGCAGCGACGACCCAGGGGCGCAGGACACTGAAGCTTTCTTT.

At least ten counts were recorded for this clonotype. The chain is built from TRBV20-1 and TRBJ2-1; tentative D call: TRBD2 (5 bases). Per the germline V gene, CDR1 is DFQATT and CDR2 is SNEGSKA (reference sequence). The ends were cut back, 2 bases at V and 9 bases at J, with 14 bases in the middle. This CDR3 region has 13 residues. CDR3 DNA sequence: TGCAGTGCTAGACCCCGGGATACGATTGAGCAGTTCTTC. Protein: CSARPRDTIEQFF.

This clonotype was observed at least ten times. The rearrangement joins TRBV10-3 to TRBJ2-5; no clear D. V gave up 6 bases and J gave up 1 base, with 9 bases separating them. Per germline, CDR1 ENHRY and CDR2 SYGVKD. This CDR3 contains 13 residues. The CDR3 bases are TGTGCCATCAGACGGCCGGGCCAAGAGACCCAGTACTTC. Its translation: CAIRRPGQETQYF.

At least ten counts were recorded for this clonotype. V is TRBV15 and J is TRBJ2-2, with 9 bases identical to TRBD2. The V and J ends lost 2 bases and 5 bases, in that order; junction bases with no gene match: 3. The CDR3 spans 15 residues. CDR1 and CDR2 from the germline V gene are LNHNV and YYDKDF (reference sequence). CDR3 DNA: TGTGCCACCAGCAGATCTAGCGGGATTACCGGGGAGCTGTTTTTT. Encoded protein: CATSRSSGITGELFF.

This clonotype has more than one count but fewer than ten. J is TRBJ1-5 and V is TRBV20-1; D is uncertain. Germline V lookup: CDR1 DFQATT, CDR2 SNEGSKA (reference sequence). The CDR3 has 15 residues. Trimming pared 1 base from V and 0 bases from J, leaving 10 bases between. The CDR3 sequence: CSARVTDYSNQPQHF. DNA of the CDR3: TGCAGTGCTAGAGTGACGGACTATAGCAATCAGCCCCAGCATTTT.

This clonotype was counted many times. V gene TRBV10-3 combines with J gene TRBJ1-1; no firm D call. The germline gives CDR1 ENHRY, CDR2 SYGVKD. Trimming removed 3 bases from V and 1 base from J, with 9 bases in between. There are 14 residues in the CDR3. CDR3 in amino acids: CAISEDGRNTEAFF. The CDR3 nucleotides are TGTGCCATCAGTGAAGACGGGAGGAACACTGAAGCTTTCTTT.

This clonotype has just a few counts. This chain connects TRBV27 to TRBJ2-3; no firm D call. The CDR3 is made up of 13 amino acids. In germline, CDR1 is MNHEY, CDR2 SMNVEV (reference sequence). Trimming removed 0 bases from V and 3 bases from J, with 4 bases in between. The CDR3 DNA reads as TGTGCCAGCAGTTTATCAGAAACAGATACGCAGTATTTT. It codes for CASSLSETDTQYF.

This clonotype has ten or more counts. CDR3 region: CASSRQEANYGYTF. The CDR3, as DNA: TGTGCCAGCAGTCGTCAGGAAGCTAACTATGGCTACACCTTC. The V gene is TRBV28, the J gene TRBJ1-2; D is unclear. CDR1 is MDHEN and CDR2 is SYDVKM in the germline V gene. The CDR3 runs to 14 residues. The V end was cut by 5 bases, the J end by 0 bases, with 10 bases between.

This clonotype was observed many times. This chain links TRBV6-4 with TRBJ2-3; 11 bases are shared with TRBD2. The trim removed 10 bases at V and 2 bases at J, leaving 5 bases unmatched. The CDR3 totals 14 residues. CDR1 and CDR2 (germline): MRHNA, SNTAGT. The CDR3 DNA is TGTGCCACGAGACTAGCGGGGACCACAGATACGCAGTATTTT. Translation gives CATRLAGTTDTQYF.

This clonotype was picked up many times. The rearrangement uses TRBV7-9 and TRBJ2-3; TRBD1 is a possible D gene (5 bases). The CDR3 consists of 17 residues. Deletions cut 5 bases from V and 1 base from J, with 19 bases between. Germline CDR1 reads SEHNR; CDR2 reads FQNEAQ (reference sequence). The CDR3 nucleotides are TGTGCCAGCAGCGCCCACCCCGACAGTTTTGGCACAGATACGCAGTATTTT. This translates into CASSAHPDSFGTDTQYF.